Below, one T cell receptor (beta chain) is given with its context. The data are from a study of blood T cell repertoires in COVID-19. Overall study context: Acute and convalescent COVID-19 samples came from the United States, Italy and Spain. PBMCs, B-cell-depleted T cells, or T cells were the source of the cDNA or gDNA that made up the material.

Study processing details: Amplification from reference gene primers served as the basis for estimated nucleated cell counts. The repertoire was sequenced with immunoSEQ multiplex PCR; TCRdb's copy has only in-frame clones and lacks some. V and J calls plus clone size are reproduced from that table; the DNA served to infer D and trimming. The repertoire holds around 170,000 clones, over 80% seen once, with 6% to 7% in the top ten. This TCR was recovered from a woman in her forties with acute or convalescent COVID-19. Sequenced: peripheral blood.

The CDR3 loop reads CASSPGTGSGNTIYF. CDR3 bases: TGTGCCAGCTCACCTGGGACAGGGTCTGGAAACACCATATATTTT. The rearrangement links TRBV18 to TRBJ1-3, with 9 positions matching TRBD1. The CDR3 extends over 15 amino acids. The germline gives CDR1 KGHSH, CDR2 LQKENI. With V trimmed by 3 bases and J by 1 base, 1 base remained unmatched.